Described below is a single T cell receptor beta chain sequence and its context. Its antigen is unidentified. This specimen comes from a study of post-analysis software for immune sequencing data. Study information: In terms of disease course, relapsing-remitting, secondary progressive and progressive-relapsing multiple sclerosis were included.

Carried by the TCR beta cDNA libraries were unique molecular identifiers. T cells, about 0.95 to 10 million of them, yielded some 500,000 cDNA molecules. Each CDR3 protein is one row after TCRdb ran MiXCR on the PCR reads. The sample consists of some 800,000 distinct CDR3 sequences, roughly 50% of them appearing once. Study-wide results and caveats: Controls had significantly higher normalized Chao1 diversity than multiple sclerosis patients. Four or five TRBV segments were more frequent in patients than controls; TRBV5-6, TRBV5-1 and TRBV20-1 belonged to this group. F measure grouped same-batch samples tightly together.

The germline V and J ends were trimmed by 0 bases and 1 base, with 8 bases remaining between them. Germline V gene sequence: CDR1 LGHNA, CDR2 YSLEER. The CDR3 extends over 15 amino acids. Sequenced material: blood. This chain links TRBV4-3 with TRBJ2-3; possibly TRBD2 for D (5 bases). This clonotype originated in a girl between 5 and 17 years old with multiple sclerosis. The CDR3 region has the DNA TGCGCCAGCAGCCAAGATGGAGCGGGCACAGATACGCAGTATTTT. Its translation is CASSQDGAGTDTQYF.